These 8 T cell receptor beta chains share one sample of origin, sequenced in a study of control samples from healthy donors and cancer patients. This table comes from immunoSEQ multiplex PCR, and its TCRdb copy is limited to in-frame clones, with some not included. The sample yields around 120,000 clones, about nine tenths seen once. Sequenced: blood. The receptors were sampled from a man aged 40-49 years in good health.

V and J are TRBV11-3 and TRBJ1-2, with TRBD1 matching over 8 bases. Germline lookup yields CDR1 SGHNT and CDR2 YENEEA. J gave up 7 bases and V 4 bases, and 14 bases lay outside the gene matches. This CDR3 contains 16 residues. This CDR3 reads CASSSLGSQGQGGYTF. The CDR3, as DNA: TGTGCCAGCAGCTCGTTAGGAAGCCAAGGACAGGGTGGCTACACCTTC.

Turning to this clone: At one of its ends the junction is not consistent with the germline gene, which may arise from a read error. The chain has TRBV6-2 or TRBV6-3 and TRBJ1-6, with 8 bases lining up with TRBD1. CDR3 length: 17 residues. The germline V gene has CDR1 MNHEY and CDR2 SVGEGT. The CDR3 DNA reads TGTGCCAGCAGTTACTCGTTGGACAGGGCCTACAATTCACCCCTCCACTTT. Protein product: CASSYSLDRAYNSPLHF.

This clone appeared once. V and J are TRBV12-1 and TRBJ2-4; no check of the table's D call, TRBD2, against the DNA was made. TRBV12-1 is tagged as a pseudogene. This CDR3 region has 15 residues. Here the CDR3 DNA reads TGTGCCAGCAGCCATTCTAGCGAGGCCAAAAACATTCAGTACTTC. This encodes CASSHSSEAKNIQYF.

CDR3 sequence reads: CASSLYPETQYF. The CDR3 DNA sequence: TGTGCCAGCAGCTTGTACCCAGAGACCCAGTACTTC. The chain has TRBV5-6 and TRBJ2-5; D ambiguous. Germline CDR1 and CDR2: SGHDT and YYEEEE. The CDR3 extends over 12 amino acids. V was trimmed by 1 base and J by 4 bases, leaving 5 bases between them.

The V gene is TRBV4-3, the J gene TRBJ1-2; no firm D call. Per germline, CDR1 LGHNA and CDR2 YSLEER. The CDR3 has 14 residues. V gave up 4 bases and J gave up 4 bases, with 13 bases separating them. CDR3 sequence: CASSPHGSLYGYTF. CDR3 nucleotides: TGCGCCAGCAGCCCCCATGGCTCCCTCTATGGCTACACCTTC.

This chain joins TRBV11-2 and TRBJ1-1; D perhaps matches TRBD1 (6 bases). This CDR3 is built from 17 residues. V was shortened by 4 bases and J by 6 bases, with 24 bases between the two germline ends. CDR1 and CDR2 (germline): SGHAT, FQNNGV. The CDR3 spells CASSSTRWQGNRAEAFF. CDR3 bases: TGTGCCAGCAGCTCCACACGCTGGCAGGGGAATAGGGCTGAAGCTTTCTTT.

V usage is TRBV6-1 and J usage is TRBJ1-1; 8 nucleotides align to TRBD1. CDR3 length equals 16 residues. Germline loops: CDR1 MNHNS, CDR2 SASEGT. V gave up 4 bases and J gave up 1 base; unmatched junction bases: 8. In DNA form, the CDR3 reads TGTGCCAGCAGTGCATTGGCCGGGACAGGGAACACTGAAGCTTTCTTT. Amino acids: CASSALAGTGNTEAFF.

The chain uses TRBV7-4 and TRBJ1-6; 7 positions match TRBD1. The germline CDR1 and CDR2 sequences are SGHVT and SQSDAQ. The CDR3 loop spans 15 amino acids. With 5 bases clipped from V and 12 bases from J, the junction kept 13 bases outside the gene matches. The CDR3 bases are TGTGCCAGCAGCCAGCGACAGGGAGTGGCGGGACCCCTCCACTTT. Its translation: CASSQRQGVAGPLHF.